The 26 T cell receptor beta chains in this list originate from one sample, sequenced in a study of cytomegalovirus exposure and HLA in healthy donors. Repertoires were generated with immunoSEQ multiplex PCR, while TCRdb's copy carries only in-frame clones and drops some. The repertoire includes some 200,000 clones, roughly nine tenths of them detected once, and 6% to 8% sits in the top ten. Input material: PBMCs. These TCRs come from a man between 25 and 39 years old in good health and CMV-seropositive.

The chain carries TRBV10-3 and TRBJ2-1; 8 nucleotides align to TRBD1. Trimming removed 0 bases from V and 14 bases from J; junction bases left unmatched: 6. CDR3 length equals 13 residues. Germline CDR1 ENHRY, CDR2 SYGVKD. CDR3 DNA: TGTGCCATCAGTGAGTCCTCCCAGGGGGCGAAGTTCTTC. Its protein product is CAISESSQGAKFF.

The chain has TRBV20-1 and TRBJ1-1; D is perhaps TRBD1 (5 bases). The CDR3 covers 11 residues. The ends were cut back, 7 bases at V and 7 bases at J, with 13 bases in the middle. Germline V gene sequence: CDR1 DFQATT, CDR2 SNEGSKA (reference sequence). CDR3 residues: CSGTRASEAFF. CDR3 nucleotide sequence: TGCAGTGGTACCAGGGCCAGTGAAGCTTTCTTT.

CDR3 sequence reads: CASSPLPLDSHPYEQYF. As DNA, the CDR3 is TGTGCCAGTAGCCCTCTTCCTTTAGACAGCCACCCCTACGAGCAGTACTTC. V is TRBV19 and J is TRBJ2-7, with D maybe TRBD1 (5 bases). This CDR3 has 17 residues. Trimming pared 6 bases from V and 2 bases from J, leaving 23 bases between. The germline gives CDR1 LNHDA, CDR2 SQIVND (reference sequence).

The chain joins TRBV2 to TRBJ1-1; 8 positions match TRBD1. The ends lost 6 bases at V and 8 bases at J; junction bases unmatched: 11. Germline V gives CDR1 SNHLY, CDR2 FYNNEI. The CDR3 is 14 residues long. In DNA, the CDR3 is TGTGCCAGCAGGGCAGGGGGCGCCTTGGGGGAAGCTTTCTTT. As protein: CASRAGGALGEAFF. Complete variable domain (other parts from reference TRBV2 and TRBJ1-1): EPEVTQTPSHQVTQMGQEVILRCVPISNHLYFYWYRQILGQKVEFLVSFYNNEISEKSEIFDDQFSVERPDGSNFTLKIRSTKLEDSAMYFCASRAGGALGEAFFGQGTRLTVV.

This chain uses TRBV19 with TRBJ2-5; D is uncertain. This CDR3 has 13 residues. Germline lookup yields CDR1 LNHDA and CDR2 SQIVND (reference sequence). Trimming left V 6 bases short and J 5 bases short, with 13 bases between. Here the CDR3 reads CASSRELRETQYF. CDR3 coding DNA: TGTGCCAGTAGCCGAGAGCTCCGGGAGACCCAGTACTTC.

J is TRBJ2-7 and V is TRBV21-1. TRBV21-1 is recorded as a pseudogene. The CDR3 length is 15 residues. The CDR3 spells CASSPGGGTLGEQYF. CDR3 nucleotide sequence: TGTGCCAGCAGCCCCGGAGGGGGGACACTGGGCGAGCAGTACTTC.

V and J are TRBV27 and TRBJ1-2, with 8 bases aligning to TRBD1. Trimming cost V 2 bases and J 5 bases; bases outside gene matches: 1. Per germline, CDR1 MNHEY and CDR2 SMNVEV (reference sequence). The CDR3 runs 13 residues. The CDR3 bases are TGTGCCAGCAGTTTAGGGACAGGATATGGCTACACCTTC. Translation: CASSLGTGYGYTF.

This chain joins TRBV5-1 and TRBJ1-2, with a tentative D call TRBD1 (6 bases). V lost 0 bases and J lost 8, with 17 bases in between. Germline V lookup: CDR1 SGHRS, CDR2 YFSETQ. The CDR3 loop spans 15 amino acids. DNA of the CDR3: TGCGCCAGCAGCTTGGATCGGGGGGCGGTTGGCGGCTACACCTTC. Residues: CASSLDRGAVGGYTF.

This sequence joins TRBV18 and TRBJ1-6; D unresolved. The CDR3 spans 13 residues. Trimming took 6 bases from V and 0 from J, leaving 3 bases between them. The germline V gene has CDR1 KGHSH and CDR2 LQKENI. The CDR3 loop reads CASSSSYNSPLHF. CDR3 bases: TGTGCCAGCTCCAGCTCCTATAATTCACCCCTCCACTTT.

The chain uses TRBV14 and TRBJ2-1; D remains unclear. Deletions cut 1 base from V and 5 bases from J, with 9 bases between. This CDR3 region has 14 residues. Germline V CDR1 and CDR2: SGHDN, FVKESK. In DNA form, the CDR3 reads TGTGCCAGCAGCCAAGGTGCAGGACACAATGAGCAGTTCTTC. Translation: CASSQGAGHNEQFF.

CDR3 residues: CASSEAGNTIYF. CDR3 coding DNA: TGTGCCAGCAGTGAGGCTGGAAACACCATATATTTT. V is TRBV6-1 and J is TRBJ1-3; D ambiguous. The germline V gene has CDR1 MNHNS and CDR2 SASEGT. The germline V and J ends were trimmed by 3 bases and 2 bases, with 2 bases remaining between them. The CDR3 spans 12 residues.

The V call is TRBV7-2, the J call TRBJ2-7; maybe TRBD2 (5 bases). CDR3 length equals 18 residues. The V end lost 2 bases, the J end lost 0 bases, and 20 bases lay between the germline ends. Germline-derived CDR1 and CDR2 are SGHTA and FQGNSA. The CDR3 spells CASSLFVVSGRASYEQYF. The CDR3 bases are TGTGCCAGCAGCTTATTCGTGGTATCCGGGCGGGCCTCCTACGAGCAGTACTTC.

The rearrangement links TRBV30 to TRBJ1-3; D not certain. The germline CDR1 and CDR2 sequences are GTSNPN and SVGIG (reference sequence). V was clipped by 5 bases and J by 1 base, with 9 bases between them. The CDR3 runs to 13 residues. In nucleotides, the CDR3 is TGTGCCTGGGAGGTTGCTTCTGGAAACACCATATATTTT. Translated: CAWEVASGNTIYF.

The rearrangement links TRBV7-6 to TRBJ1-2; maybe TRBD1 (6 bases). The CDR3 runs 14 residues. Germline lookup yields CDR1 SGHVS and CDR2 FNYEAQ. V was pared by 1 base and J by 7 bases, with 13 bases between. Here the CDR3 reads CASSLGPGGRGYTF. The CDR3 DNA reads TGTGCCAGCAGCTTAGGGCCCGGGGGCCGTGGCTACACCTTC.

This clone was found once. The chain is built from TRBV9 and TRBJ2-6; tentative D call: TRBD2 (6 bases). V shed 4 bases and J shed 3 bases, with 17 bases lying between them. From germline, CDR1 is SGDLS and CDR2 YYNGEE. The CDR3 has 17 amino acids. As DNA, the CDR3 is TGTGCCAGCAGCCCCCGGGGGTTCCTAAGTGGGGCCAACGTCCTGACTTTC. Translation: CASSPRGFLSGANVLTF. The complete variable domain, with remaining parts taken from reference TRBV9 and TRBJ2-6, reads DSGVTQTPKHLITATGQRVTLRCSPRSGDLSVYWYQQSLDQGLQFLIQYYNGEERAKGNILERFSAQQFPDLHSELNLSSLELGDSALYFCASSPRGFLSGANVLTFGAGSRLTVL.

The chain combines TRBV28 with TRBJ2-7, with 12 positions matching TRBD2. The CDR3 contains 14 residues. CDR1 is MDHEN, CDR2 SYDVKM, per germline. Germline trimming cut 7 bases from V and 4 bases from J; bases unmatched to any gene: 5. CDR3 bases: TGTGCCAGCAAACCCGGACTAGCGGGGTACGAGCAGTACTTC. Translation: CASKPGLAGYEQYF.

The chain has TRBV9 and TRBJ2-5, with D perhaps matching TRBD1 (5 bases). V was clipped by 0 bases and J by 4 bases, with 16 bases between them. The germline CDR1 and CDR2 sequences are SGDLS and YYNGEE. The CDR3 consists of 16 residues. The CDR3 DNA sequence: TGTGCCAGCAGCGTAGAAGGGGCGCCTTGGGGAGAGACCCAGTACTTC. This translates into CASSVEGAPWGETQYF.

The V and J genes are TRBV4-1 and TRBJ1-1, with D maybe TRBD1 (5 bases). The CDR3 totals 13 residues. With 8 bases removed from V and 4 bases from J, the gap between germline ends came to 14 bases. The germline CDR1 and CDR2 sequences are MGHRA and YSYEKL. This CDR3 reads CASRWGESTEAFF. The CDR3, as DNA: TGCGCCAGCCGGTGGGGGGAAAGCACTGAAGCTTTCTTT.

This chain connects TRBV18 to TRBJ2-4; the D is unclear. The V gene lost 6 bases and the J gene lost 0 bases, with 9 bases spanning the gap. The CDR3 runs to 14 residues. Germline V gives CDR1 KGHSH, CDR2 LQKENI. The CDR3 spells CASSPTLAKNIQYF. The CDR3 DNA reads as TGTGCCAGCTCGCCGACATTAGCCAAAAACATTCAGTACTTC.

This clone was seen a single time. At one boundary the junction diverges from the germline segment, which might be a read error. V is TRBV2 and J is TRBJ2-3; D perhaps matches TRBD1 (5 bases). This CDR3 spans 12 amino acids. Looked up from germline, CDR1 is SNHLY and CDR2 is FYNNEI. The CDR3 sequence: CASSPDSDRQYF. The CDR3 DNA reads as TGTGCCAGCAGTCCCGACAGCGATAGGCAGTATTTT.

The chain carries TRBV15 and TRBJ1-1; maybe TRBD1 (6 bases). V shed 8 bases and J shed 5 bases, with 15 bases lying between them. The CDR3 sequence is 13 residues long. CDR1 is LNHNV, CDR2 YYDKDF, per germline (reference sequence). Here the CDR3 DNA reads TGTGCCACCTCCGATAACAGGGAGACTGAAGCTTTCTTT. Its protein product is CATSDNRETEAFF.

Turning to this clone: A read error may account for a junction end that differs from germline. The chain carries TRBV5-1 and TRBJ2-2; D gene uncertain. Per the germline V gene, CDR1 is SGHRS and CDR2 is YFSETQ. CDR3 size: 14 residues. The chain's CDR3 is CASSLGHNTRELFF. CDR3 DNA: TGCGCCAGCAGCTTGGGCCATAACACCAGGGAGCTGTTTTTT.

CDR3 sequence: CASSQDVLSGDTEAFF. The CDR3 DNA reads TGTGCCAGCAGCCAAGACGTCTTGTCGGGGGACACTGAAGCTTTCTTT. The chain is built from TRBV4-2 and TRBJ1-1; D possibly corresponds to TRBD1 (5 bases). Trimming took 0 bases from V and 3 from J, leaving 14 bases between them. Per the germline V gene, CDR1 is LGHNA and CDR2 is YNFKEQ. This CDR3 is built from 16 residues.

This CDR3 reads CASSLGGVKNIQYF. As DNA, the CDR3 is TGCGCCAGCAGCTTGGGGGGAGTCAAAAACATTCAGTACTTC. The rearrangement links TRBV5-1 to TRBJ2-4, with a possible D match to TRBD2 (5 bases). The V gene lost 0 bases and the J gene lost 3 bases, with 7 bases spanning the gap. This CDR3 has 14 residues. Germline V gene data show CDR1 as SGHRS and CDR2 as YFSETQ.

The chain uses TRBV27 and TRBJ2-2; no firm D call. Trimming shortened V by 9 bases and J by 0 bases, and 11 bases separated the two germline ends. This CDR3 is built from 14 residues. Germline loops: CDR1 MNHEY, CDR2 SMNVEV (reference sequence). The CDR3 protein is CASSLVTNTGELFF. Here the CDR3 DNA reads TGTGCCAGTAGTCTGGTTACGAACACCGGGGAGCTGTTTTTT.

V is TRBV27 and J is TRBJ2-2, with D possibly being TRBD2 (5 bases). The CDR3 length is 14 residues. The V gene lost 6 bases and the J gene lost 5 bases, with 13 bases spanning the gap. CDR1 is MNHEY and CDR2 is SMNVEV in the germline V gene (reference sequence). Here the CDR3 DNA reads TGTGCCAGCAGCGCAACGGGAAGGACCGGGGAGCTGTTTTTT. It translates to CASSATGRTGELFF.